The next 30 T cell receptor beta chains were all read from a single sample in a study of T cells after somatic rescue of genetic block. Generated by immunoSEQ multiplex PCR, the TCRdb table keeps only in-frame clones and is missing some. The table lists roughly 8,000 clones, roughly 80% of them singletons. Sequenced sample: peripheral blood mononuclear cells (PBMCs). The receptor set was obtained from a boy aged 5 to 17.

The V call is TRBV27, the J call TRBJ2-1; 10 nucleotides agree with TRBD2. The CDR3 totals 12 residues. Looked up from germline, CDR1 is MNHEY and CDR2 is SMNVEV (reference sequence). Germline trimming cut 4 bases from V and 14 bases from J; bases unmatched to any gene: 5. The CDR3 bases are TGTGCCAGCAGTTCTAGCGGGAGCGCGGAGTTCTTC. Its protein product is CASSSSGSAEFF.

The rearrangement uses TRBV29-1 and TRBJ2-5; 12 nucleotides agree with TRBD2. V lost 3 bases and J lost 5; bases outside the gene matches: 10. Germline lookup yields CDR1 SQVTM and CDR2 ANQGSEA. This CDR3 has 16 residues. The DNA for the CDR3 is TGCAGCGTTGATTTTAGGACTAGCGGGACCTTGGAGACCCAGTACTTC. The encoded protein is CSVDFRTSGTLETQYF.

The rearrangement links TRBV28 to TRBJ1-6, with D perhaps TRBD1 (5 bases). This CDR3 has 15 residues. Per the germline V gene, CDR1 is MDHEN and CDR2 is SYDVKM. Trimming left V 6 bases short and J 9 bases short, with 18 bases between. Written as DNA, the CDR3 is TGTGCCAGCAGCCTCGACCGATGGGGGGGTTCACCCCTCCACTTT. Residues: CASSLDRWGGSPLHF.

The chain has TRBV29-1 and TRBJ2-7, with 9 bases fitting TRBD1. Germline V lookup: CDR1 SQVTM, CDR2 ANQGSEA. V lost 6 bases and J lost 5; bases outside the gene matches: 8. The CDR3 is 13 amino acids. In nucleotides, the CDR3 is TGCAGCGTAGGCGGGACAGGGAACCACGAGCAGTACTTC. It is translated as CSVGGTGNHEQYF.

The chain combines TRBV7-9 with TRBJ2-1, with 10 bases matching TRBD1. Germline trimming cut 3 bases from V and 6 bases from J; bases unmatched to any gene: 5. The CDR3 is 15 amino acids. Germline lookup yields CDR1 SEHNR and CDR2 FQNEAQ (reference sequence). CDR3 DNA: TGTGCCAGCAGCTTCGCCCGGGACAGGGGCAATGAGCAGTTCTTC. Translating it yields CASSFARDRGNEQFF. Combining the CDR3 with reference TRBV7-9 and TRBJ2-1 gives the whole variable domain DTGVSQNPRHKITKRGQNVTFRCDPISEHNRLYWYRQTLGQGPEFLTYFQNEAQLEKSRLLSDRFSAERPKGSFSTLEIQRTEQGDSAMYLCASSFARDRGNEQFFGPGTRLTVL.

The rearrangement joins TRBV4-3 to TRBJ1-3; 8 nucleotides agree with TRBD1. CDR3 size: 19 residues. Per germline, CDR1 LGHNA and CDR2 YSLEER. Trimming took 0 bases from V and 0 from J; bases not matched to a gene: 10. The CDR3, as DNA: TGCGCCAGCAGCCAAGACCTCTCCTGGACAGGGCTCTCTGGAAACACCATATATTTT. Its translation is CASSQDLSWTGLSGNTIYF.

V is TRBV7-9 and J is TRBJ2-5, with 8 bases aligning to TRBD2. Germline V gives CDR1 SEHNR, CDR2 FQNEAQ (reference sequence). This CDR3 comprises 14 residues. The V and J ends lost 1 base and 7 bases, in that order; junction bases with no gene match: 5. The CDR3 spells CASSLDGTSGTQYF. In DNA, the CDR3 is TGTGCCAGCAGCTTAGACGGGACTAGTGGGACCCAGTACTTC.

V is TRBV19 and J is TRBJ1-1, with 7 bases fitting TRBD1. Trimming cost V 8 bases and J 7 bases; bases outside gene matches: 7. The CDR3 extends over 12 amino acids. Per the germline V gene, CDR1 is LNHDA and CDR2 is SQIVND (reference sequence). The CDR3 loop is CASLDRVREAFF. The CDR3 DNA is TGTGCCAGTTTAGACAGGGTCCGTGAAGCTTTCTTT.

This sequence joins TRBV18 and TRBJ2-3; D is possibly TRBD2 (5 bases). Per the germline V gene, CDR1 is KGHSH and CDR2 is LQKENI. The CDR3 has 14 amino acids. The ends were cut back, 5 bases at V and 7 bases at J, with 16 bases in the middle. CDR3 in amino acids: CASSLGREFNTQYF. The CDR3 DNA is TGTGCCAGCTCATTGGGAAGGGAGTTCAATACGCAGTATTTT.

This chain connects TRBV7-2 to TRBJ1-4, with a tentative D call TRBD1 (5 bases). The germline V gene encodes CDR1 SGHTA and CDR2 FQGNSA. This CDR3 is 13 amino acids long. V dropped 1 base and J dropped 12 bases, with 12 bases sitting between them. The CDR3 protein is CASSLVGVRELFF. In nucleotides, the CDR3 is TGTGCCAGCAGCTTAGTGGGGGTCCGGGAACTGTTTTTT.

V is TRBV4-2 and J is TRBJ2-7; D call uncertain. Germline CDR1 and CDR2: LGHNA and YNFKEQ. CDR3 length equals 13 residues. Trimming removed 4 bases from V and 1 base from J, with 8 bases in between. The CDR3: CASSREVSYEQYF. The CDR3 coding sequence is TGTGCCAGCAGCCGAGAGGTTTCCTACGAGCAGTACTTC.

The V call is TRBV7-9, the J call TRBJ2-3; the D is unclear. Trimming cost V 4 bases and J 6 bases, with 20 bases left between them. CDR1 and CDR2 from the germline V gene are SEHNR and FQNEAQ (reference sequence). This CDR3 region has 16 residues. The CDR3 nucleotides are TGTGCCAGCAGCTCCACCGTCTCGTTTGGCGCGGATACGCAGTATTTT. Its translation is CASSSTVSFGADTQYF.

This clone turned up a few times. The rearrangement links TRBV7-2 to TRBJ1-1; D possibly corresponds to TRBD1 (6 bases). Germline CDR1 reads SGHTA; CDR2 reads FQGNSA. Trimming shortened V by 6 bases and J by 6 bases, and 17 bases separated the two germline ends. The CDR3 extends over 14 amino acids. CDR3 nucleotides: TGTGCCAGCAGACAGCTTACAGGGTTTGCTGAAGCTTTCTTT. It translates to CASRQLTGFAEAFF.

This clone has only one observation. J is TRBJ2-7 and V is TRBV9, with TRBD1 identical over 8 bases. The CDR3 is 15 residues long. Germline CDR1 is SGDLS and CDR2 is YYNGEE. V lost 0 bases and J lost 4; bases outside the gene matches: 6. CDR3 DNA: TGTGCCAGCAGCGTAGGGACAGGGACCTTTTACGAGCAGTACTTC. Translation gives CASSVGTGTFYEQYF.

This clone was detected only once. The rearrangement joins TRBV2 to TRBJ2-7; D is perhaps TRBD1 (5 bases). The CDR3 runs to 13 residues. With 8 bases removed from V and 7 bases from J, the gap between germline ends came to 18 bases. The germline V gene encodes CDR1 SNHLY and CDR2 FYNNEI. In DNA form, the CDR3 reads TGTGCCAGCGGCTGGGGCGCAATTAAAGAGCAGTACTTC. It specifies CASGWGAIKEQYF. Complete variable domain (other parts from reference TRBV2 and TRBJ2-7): EPEVTQTPSHQVTQMGQEVILRCVPISNHLYFYWYRQILGQKVEFLVSFYNNEISEKSEIFDDQFSVERPDGSNFTLKIRSTKLEDSAMYFCASGWGAIKEQYFGPGTRLTVT.

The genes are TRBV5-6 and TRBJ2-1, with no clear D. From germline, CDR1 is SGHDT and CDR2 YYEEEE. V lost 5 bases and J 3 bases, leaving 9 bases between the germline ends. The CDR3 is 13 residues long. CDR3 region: CASRRYSYNEQFF. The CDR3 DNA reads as TGTGCCAGCAGACGCTACAGCTACAATGAGCAGTTCTTC.

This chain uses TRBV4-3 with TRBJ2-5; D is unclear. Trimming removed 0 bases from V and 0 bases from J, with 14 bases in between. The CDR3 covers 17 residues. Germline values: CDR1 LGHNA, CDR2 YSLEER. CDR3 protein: CASSQEANSLYQETQYF. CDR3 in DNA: TGCGCCAGCAGCCAAGAGGCAAACAGCCTGTACCAAGAGACCCAGTACTTC.

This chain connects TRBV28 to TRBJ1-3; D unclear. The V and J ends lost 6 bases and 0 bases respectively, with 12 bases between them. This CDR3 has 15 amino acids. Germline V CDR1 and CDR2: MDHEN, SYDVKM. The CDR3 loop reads CASRAAGDSGNTIYF. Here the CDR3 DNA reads TGTGCCAGCAGGGCAGCAGGAGACTCTGGAAACACCATATATTTT.

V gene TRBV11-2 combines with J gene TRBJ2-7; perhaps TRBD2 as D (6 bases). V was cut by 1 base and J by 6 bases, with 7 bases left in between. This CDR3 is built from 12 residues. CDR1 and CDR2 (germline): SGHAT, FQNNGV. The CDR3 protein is CASSLGRGEQYF. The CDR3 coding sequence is TGTGCCAGCAGCTTAGGGCGGGGCGAGCAGTACTTC.

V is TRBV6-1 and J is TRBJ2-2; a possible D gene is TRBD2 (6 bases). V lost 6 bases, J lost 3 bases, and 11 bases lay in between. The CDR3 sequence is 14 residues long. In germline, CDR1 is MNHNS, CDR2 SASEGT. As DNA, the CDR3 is TGTGCCAGCAGGCCCGGAGGGTACACCGGGGAGCTGTTTTTT. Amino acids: CASRPGGYTGELFF.

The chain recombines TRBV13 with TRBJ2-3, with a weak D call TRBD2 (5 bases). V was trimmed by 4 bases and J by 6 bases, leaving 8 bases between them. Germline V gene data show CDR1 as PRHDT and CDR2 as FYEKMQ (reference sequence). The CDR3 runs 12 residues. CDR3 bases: TGTGCCAGCAGCTCACTAGGTGATACGCAGTATTTT. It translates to CASSSLGDTQYF.

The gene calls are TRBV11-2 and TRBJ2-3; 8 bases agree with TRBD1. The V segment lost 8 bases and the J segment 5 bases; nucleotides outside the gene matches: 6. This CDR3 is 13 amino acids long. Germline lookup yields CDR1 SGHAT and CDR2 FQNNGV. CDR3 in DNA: TGTGCCAGCGGATTCACAGGGGGAGATACGCAGTATTTT. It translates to CASGFTGGDTQYF.

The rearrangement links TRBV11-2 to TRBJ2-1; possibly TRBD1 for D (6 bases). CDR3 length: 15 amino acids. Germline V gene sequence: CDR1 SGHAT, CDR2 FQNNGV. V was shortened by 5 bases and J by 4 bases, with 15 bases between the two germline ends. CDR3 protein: CASSRVVQGYNEQFF. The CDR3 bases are TGTGCCAGCAGCCGAGTAGTACAGGGTTACAATGAGCAGTTCTTC.

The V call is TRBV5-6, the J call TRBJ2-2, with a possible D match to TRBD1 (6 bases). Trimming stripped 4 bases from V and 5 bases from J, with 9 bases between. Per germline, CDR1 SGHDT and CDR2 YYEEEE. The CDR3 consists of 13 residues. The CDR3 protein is CASSPQGTGELFF. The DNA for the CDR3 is TGTGCCAGCAGCCCCCAGGGGACCGGGGAGCTGTTTTTT.

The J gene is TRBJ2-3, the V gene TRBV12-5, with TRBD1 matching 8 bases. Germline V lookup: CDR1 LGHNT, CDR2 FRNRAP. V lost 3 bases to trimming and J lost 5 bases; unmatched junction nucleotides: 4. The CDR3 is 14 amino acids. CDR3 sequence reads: CASGLGQGEDTQYF. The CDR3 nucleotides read TGTGCTAGTGGTTTAGGACAGGGTGAAGATACGCAGTATTTT.

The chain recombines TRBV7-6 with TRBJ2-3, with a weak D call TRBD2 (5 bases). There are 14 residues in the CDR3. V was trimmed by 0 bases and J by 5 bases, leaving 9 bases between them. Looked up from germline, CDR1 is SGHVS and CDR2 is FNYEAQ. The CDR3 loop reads CASSLAGAEDTQYF. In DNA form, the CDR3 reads TGTGCCAGCAGCTTAGCGGGAGCGGAAGATACGCAGTATTTT. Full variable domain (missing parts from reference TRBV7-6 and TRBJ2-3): GAGVSQSPRYKVTKRGQDVALRCDPISGHVSLYWYRQALGQGPEFLTYFNYEAQQDKSGLPNDRFSAERPEGSISTLTIQRTEQRDSAMYRCASSLAGAEDTQYFGPGTRLTVL.

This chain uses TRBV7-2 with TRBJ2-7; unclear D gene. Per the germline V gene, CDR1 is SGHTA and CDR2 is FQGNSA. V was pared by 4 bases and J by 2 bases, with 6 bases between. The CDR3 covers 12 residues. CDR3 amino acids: CASSYRPYEQYF. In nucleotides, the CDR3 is TGTGCCAGCAGCTACAGACCCTACGAGCAGTACTTC.

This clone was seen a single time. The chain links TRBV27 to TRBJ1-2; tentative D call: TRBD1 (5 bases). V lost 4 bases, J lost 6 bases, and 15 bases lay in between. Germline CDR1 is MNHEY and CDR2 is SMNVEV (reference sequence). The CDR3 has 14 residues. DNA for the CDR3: TGTGCCAGCAGTTCTATTACCCTGGGGCATGGCTACACCTTC. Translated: CASSSITLGHGYTF.

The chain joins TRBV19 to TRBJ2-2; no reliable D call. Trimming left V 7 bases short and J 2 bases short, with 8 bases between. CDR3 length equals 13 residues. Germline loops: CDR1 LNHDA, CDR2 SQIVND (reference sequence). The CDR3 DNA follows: TGTGCCAGTATTACAGTTAACACCGGGGAGCTGTTTTTT. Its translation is CASITVNTGELFF.

CDR3 sequence (DNA): TGCAGTGCTAAGGAATACTATGGCTACACCTTC. Translating gives CSAKEYYGYTF. The chain recombines TRBV20-1 with TRBJ1-2; no reliable D call. The CDR3 covers 11 residues. Germline loops: CDR1 DFQATT, CDR2 SNEGSKA (reference sequence). V gave up 4 bases and J gave up 3 bases, with 6 bases separating them.